This T cell receptor beta chain comes out of a study of T cell repertoires in cytomegalovirus infection. On the study more broadly: CMV infection plus the matching HLA type was flagged by public TCR beta signatures. The study's findings and limits: Dominant in the ex vivo response were TCR beta clonotypes restricted by HLA-C and specific for CMV.

This clonotype turned up a few times. Its antigen is not known. The CDR3 runs 18 residues. Trimming removed 1 base from V and 3 bases from J; junction bases left unmatched: 15. Germline V CDR1 and CDR2: MDHEN, SYDVKM. TCRdb re-analysed the reads in MiXCR, keeping a single row per CDR3 protein. Of 600,000 to 700,000 distinct CDR3 sequences listed, approximately 33% were seen once; the top ten hold 18%. This receptor was obtained from a human donor in good health (CMV status not recorded). Some clones in this sample may be carry-over from other donors' samples. The chain links TRBV28 to TRBJ2-7; 7 bases match TRBD2. The sequences come from cultured PBMCs, collected from culture after CMV antigen stimulation. The CDR3 sequence: CASSLYIGNHPGGYEQYF. The CDR3 nucleotides are TGTGCCAGCAGTTTATACATAGGAAACCACCCGGGGGGCTACGAGCAGTACTTC.